The 14 T cell receptor beta chains below come from one sample, sequenced in a study of T cell responses to AZD1222 COVID-19 vaccine. Generated by immunoSEQ multiplex PCR, the TCRdb table keeps only in-frame clones and is missing some. The sample records some 200,000 clones, 85% to 95% being singletons. This specimen consisted of peripheral blood, obtained 28 days after the second AZD1222 dose. These receptors all stem from an adult who received the AZD1222 COVID-19 vaccine.

The chain employs TRBV9 and TRBJ1-1, with D unresolved. This CDR3 has 14 residues. Germline V lookup: CDR1 SGDLS, CDR2 YYNGEE. Trimming shortened V by 2 bases and J by 1 base, and 9 bases separated the two germline ends. In nucleotides, the CDR3 is TGTGCCAGCAGCGTCGACATCTCGAACACTGAAGCTTTCTTT. This translates into CASSVDISNTEAFF.

DNA of the CDR3: TGTGCCAGCAGTGCGGGAAGGACTAGCGGGGGGGCAGGGGATACGCAGTATTTT. Amino acid sequence: CASSAGRTSGGAGDTQYF. The chain is built from TRBV28 and TRBJ2-3; the match to TRBD2 covers 15 bases. Germline V gene data show CDR1 as MDHEN and CDR2 as SYDVKM. The CDR3 is 18 amino acids. V lost 5 bases and J lost 6; bases outside the gene matches: 12.

The chain employs TRBV28 and TRBJ1-2; maybe TRBD1 (6 bases). The CDR3 has 14 residues. Germline loops: CDR1 MDHEN, CDR2 SYDVKM. V gave up 6 bases and J gave up 5 bases, with 16 bases separating them. This CDR3 reads CASSTGAGVYGYTF. The CDR3 coding sequence is TGTGCCAGCAGCACGGGCGCAGGGGTTTATGGCTACACCTTC.

The V call is TRBV9, the J call TRBJ1-2; D not resolved. V dropped 6 bases and J dropped 3 bases, with 12 bases sitting between them. The germline gives CDR1 SGDLS, CDR2 YYNGEE. The CDR3 loop spans 13 amino acids. The CDR3, as DNA: TGTGCCAGCACCACTTACGGGGACTATGGCTACACCTTC. Translating it yields CASTTYGDYGYTF. The complete variable domain, with remaining parts taken from reference TRBV9 and TRBJ1-2, reads DSGVTQTPKHLITATGQRVTLRCSPRSGDLSVYWYQQSLDQGLQFLIQYYNGEERAKGNILERFSAQQFPDLHSELNLSSLELGDSALYFCASTTYGDYGYTFGSGTRLTVV.

This chain's CDR3 is CASSLFSYNSPLHF. The CDR3 coding sequence is TGTGCCAGCAGCTTATTCTCCTATAATTCACCCCTCCACTTT. The chain links TRBV7-2 to TRBJ1-6; no clear D. This CDR3 is 14 amino acids long. V shed 2 bases and J shed 0 bases, with 2 bases lying between them. Germline values: CDR1 SGHTA, CDR2 FQGNSA.

V usage is TRBV4-2 and J usage is TRBJ1-2, with TRBD1 as a possible D gene (5 bases). The CDR3 is 13 residues long. V lost 7 bases and J 6 bases, leaving 15 bases between the germline ends. Germline loops: CDR1 LGHNA, CDR2 YNFKEQ. The CDR3 region has the DNA TGTGCCAGCAATACGTGGGGGATACATGGCTACACCTTC. Its translation is CASNTWGIHGYTF.

J is TRBJ1-1 and V is TRBV27, with 10 bases aligning to TRBD1. The CDR3 length is 19 residues. V trimming: 3 bases; J trimming: 7 bases; junction bases outside the gene matches: 20. The V gene's germline CDR1 is MNHEY and CDR2 SMNVEV (reference sequence). CDR3 loop: CASSFFSPRDRGVKDEAFF. In nucleotides, the CDR3 is TGTGCCAGCAGTTTTTTTTCCCCCAGGGACAGGGGCGTAAAGGATGAAGCTTTCTTT.

V usage is TRBV7-8 and J usage is TRBJ1-5; D is unresolved. Germline V gene lookup returns CDR1 SGHVS and CDR2 FQNEAQ. V lost 0 bases and J lost 8, with 14 bases in between. The CDR3 extends over 15 amino acids. CDR3 in DNA: TGTGCCAGCAGCTTAGCGAACGCAGACTTCAAGCCCCAGCATTTT. Protein product: CASSLANADFKPQHF. The full variable domain, rest sourced from reference TRBV7-8 and TRBJ1-5, is GAGVSQSPRYKVAKRGQDVALRCDPISGHVSLFWYQQALGQGPEFLTYFQNEAQLDKSGLPSDRFFAERPEGSVSTLKIQRTQQEDSAVYLCASSLANADFKPQHFGDGTRLSIL.

Here the CDR3 reads CASSQAGSKRGETQYF. DNA for the CDR3: TGTGCCAGCAGCCAAGCAGGTTCTAAGAGGGGAGAGACCCAGTACTTC. The rearrangement uses TRBV14 and TRBJ2-5, with D possibly called TRBD1 or TRBD2 (5 bases each). CDR3 length: 16 amino acids. Trimming cost V 1 base and J 4 bases, with 16 bases left between them. Germline V lookup: CDR1 SGHDN, CDR2 FVKESK.

This clone is a singleton in its sample. This chain joins TRBV6-5 and TRBJ1-3, with 7 bases aligning to TRBD1. The length of the CDR3 is 14 residues. J was trimmed by 0 bases and V by 6 bases; bases with no gene match: 2. The germline V gene encodes CDR1 MNHEY and CDR2 SVGAGI. Here the CDR3 reads CASSHRGSGNTIYF. As DNA, the CDR3 is TGTGCCAGCAGCCACAGGGGCTCTGGAAACACCATATATTTT.

The CDR3 nucleotides are TGTGCCAGCACCAGAGGGAGAGGGTCCTATGGCTACACCTTC. Protein sequence: CASTRGRGSYGYTF. The chain employs TRBV3-1 (or the pseudogene TRBV3-2) and TRBJ1-2; unclear D gene. Trimming pared 7 bases from V and 4 bases from J, leaving 16 bases between. Germline values: CDR1 LGHDT, CDR2 YNNKEL (reference sequence). This CDR3 spans 14 amino acids.

The chain is built from TRBV5-1 and TRBJ1-2, with a possible D match to TRBD1 (5 bases). The germline gives CDR1 SGHRS, CDR2 YFSETQ. Trimming took 0 bases from V and 8 from J, leaving 11 bases between them. The CDR3 has 13 amino acids. The CDR3 nucleotides read TGCGCCAGCAGCTTGGGAGGGGCAAGGGGCTACACCTTC. Its translation is CASSLGGARGYTF.

This chain links TRBV2 with TRBJ2-3; TRBD2 matches 10 bases. With 8 bases clipped from V and 0 bases from J, the junction kept 5 bases outside the gene matches. This CDR3 contains 15 residues. Germline-derived CDR1 and CDR2 are SNHLY and FYNNEI. The CDR3 here is CASGGTSASTDTQYF. The CDR3 region has the DNA TGTGCCAGCGGAGGGACTAGCGCTAGCACAGATACGCAGTATTTT.

This chain uses TRBV7-9 with TRBJ1-3; TRBD1 matches 7 bases. The germline gives CDR1 SEHNR, CDR2 FQNEAQ (reference sequence). The CDR3 length is 13 residues. V was clipped by 2 bases and J by 8 bases; unmatched bases: 3. The CDR3 region is CASSLKGADTIYF. CDR3 DNA sequence: TGTGCCAGCAGCTTAAAGGGGGCCGACACCATATATTTT.